Listed below are T cell receptor beta chains from one sample, sequenced in a study of identical twins. TCRdb reprocessed the 5' RACE reads with MiXCR, giving one entry per CDR3 protein. There are 500,000 to 550,000 distinct CDR3 sequences in the sample; approximately 20% occur only once, and approximately 0.52% lies in the top ten. This same sample was also taken into another study, of yellow fever vaccine responses in identical twins.

The sample consisted of CD4+ T cells sorted from blood. Receptors originate from a woman under 30 in good health. Both conserved end residues are part of each CDR3. A D gene is named only where the DNA matches it firmly. Clone size is stated in some rows and not others, as once, few, many or a class when expanded.

v_call	d_call	j_call	clone_size	cdr3_aa	cdr3_nt
TRBV20-1	NA	TRBJ1-2	many	CSARFAGSGYTF	TGCAGTGCTAGGTTCGCAGGGAGTGGCTACACCTTC
TRBV12-3/TRBV12-4	TRBD1	TRBJ1-1	few	CASRGGTVNTEAFF	TGTGCCAGCAGGGGGGGGACAGTGAACACTGAAGCTTTCTTT
TRBV5-1	NA	TRBJ1-1	few	CASSSAGTVNTEAFF	TGCGCCAGCAGCTCAGCCGGGACGGTGAACACTGAAGCTTTCTTT
TRBV28	NA	TRBJ2-3	NA	CASKGTTDTQYF	TGTGCCAGCAAAGGCACCACAGATACGCAGTATTTT
TRBV24-1	TRBD2	TRBJ2-1	NA	CATSGVAGGLNEQFF	TGTGCCACCAGTGGGGTAGCGGGAGGGCTTAATGAGCAGTTCTTC
TRBV5-1	NA	TRBJ1-4	few	CASASRGEANEKLFF	TGCGCCAGCGCTTCTCGGGGGGAGGCTAATGAAAAACTGTTTTTT
TRBV12-3/TRBV12-4	NA	TRBJ2-6	NA	CASSPNFRAEGDSGANVLTF	TGTGCCAGCAGTCCGAACTTTCGCGCCGAGGGGGACTCTGGGGCCAACGTCCTGACTTTC
TRBV14	TRBD2	TRBJ2-5	NA	CASSRRLAGAQETQYF	TGTGCCAGCAGCCGAAGACTAGCGGGGGCCCAAGAGACCCAGTACTTC
TRBV10-3	NA	TRBJ2-3	NA	CAISEVGIQTQYF	TGTGCCATCAGTGAGGTGGGGATACAAACGCAGTATTTT
TRBV5-1	NA	TRBJ1-1	NA	CASYFGFSNTEAFF	TGCGCCAGTTATTTCGGGTTTTCGAACACTGAAGCTTTCTTT
TRBV11-2	NA	TRBJ1-2	NA	CASSFRREANYGYTF	TGTGCCAGCAGCTTCAGACGAGAGGCTAACTATGGCTACACCTTC
TRBV12-3/TRBV12-4	NA	TRBJ2-1	NA	CASSLNQGLGNEQFF	TGTGCCAGCAGTTTAAACCAGGGGTTGGGCAATGAGCAGTTCTTC
TRBV6-5	NA	TRBJ2-3	NA	CASRQSSDTQYF	TGTGCCAGCAGACAATCATCAGATACGCAGTATTTT
TRBV5-1	NA	TRBJ2-7	few	CASRGHYEQYF	TGCGCCAGCCGCGGCCACTACGAGCAGTACTTC
TRBV10-3	TRBD1	TRBJ2-7	NA	CAITAGTGTYEQYF	TGTGCCATCACGGCGGGGACAGGGACCTACGAGCAGTACTTC
TRBV11-2	NA	TRBJ2-1	NA	CASSLRWEQFF	TGTGCCAGCAGCTTACGGTGGGAGCAGTTCTTC
TRBV3-1	NA	TRBJ2-3	NA	CASSTADTSTDTQYF	TGTGCCAGCAGTACCGCGGATACTAGCACAGATACGCAGTATTTT
TRBV28	TRBD1	TRBJ1-1	NA	CASCVGRGTWAFF	TGTGCCAGCTGTGTTGGCAGGGGGACGTGGGCTTTCTTT
TRBV12-5	TRBD2	TRBJ2-7	few	CASGLGSGRPYEQYF	TGTGCTAGTGGTTTGGGTAGCGGGAGGCCCTACGAGCAGTACTTC
TRBV19	NA	TRBJ2-5	few	CASSLRGYETQYF	TGTGCCAGTAGCCTAAGAGGCTACGAGACCCAGTACTTC
TRBV25-1	TRBD1	TRBJ1-4	NA	CASSDHRTGPTTNEKLFF	TGTGCCAGCAGTGATCACAGGACAGGCCCAACAACTAATGAAAAACTGTTTTTT
TRBV12-3/TRBV12-4	NA	TRBJ1-5	few	CASSFDSRNYQPQHF	TGTGCCAGCAGTTTTGACAGCCGTAACTATCAGCCCCAGCATTTT
TRBV7-6	NA	TRBJ2-3	NA	CASSLVNGASDTQYF	TGTGCCAGCAGCTTAGTTAATGGGGCGTCAGATACGCAGTATTTT
TRBV6-5	NA	TRBJ2-3	few	CASSYSGDPTQYF	TGTGCCAGCAGTTACTCGGGGGACCCTACGCAGTATTTT
TRBV5-5	NA	TRBJ2-7	few	CASSLDLFKTVTYEQYF	TGTGCCAGCAGCTTGGATCTATTCAAGACCGTCACCTACGAGCAGTACTTC
TRBV28	TRBD2	TRBJ2-1	few	CASRLSGRTYNEQFF	TGTGCCAGCAGACTTAGCGGGAGGACCTACAATGAGCAGTTCTTC
TRBV6-4	NA	TRBJ2-2	few	CASSLDPGGYTGELFF	TGTGCCAGCAGCCTAGACCCTGGGGGTTACACCGGGGAGCTGTTTTTT
TRBV9	TRBD2	TRBJ2-1	NA	CASSPKLSGSLNNEQFF	TGTGCCAGCAGCCCCAAACTTAGCGGGAGCTTAAACAATGAGCAGTTCTTC
TRBV4-1	NA	TRBJ1-1	NA	CASSQDPSGNTEAFF	TGCGCCAGCAGCCAAGATCCCTCGGGGAACACTGAAGCTTTCTTT
TRBV28	NA	TRBJ1-1	NA	CASKAQGNWNTEAFF	TGTGCCAGCAAGGCACAGGGAAATTGGAACACTGAAGCTTTCTTT
TRBV9	TRBD1	TRBJ2-7	NA	CASSRAGTGSYEQYF	TGTGCCAGCAGCCGAGCCGGGACAGGGTCCTACGAGCAGTACTTC
TRBV20-1	TRBD2	TRBJ2-1	few	CSASGTSGRGYAEQFF	TGCAGTGCTAGTGGGACTAGCGGGAGGGGTTACGCTGAGCAGTTCTTC
TRBV5-5	NA	TRBJ2-6	NA	CASSLSRREGYGANVLTF	TGTGCCAGCAGCTTGAGCCGCCGAGAGGGTTATGGGGCCAACGTCCTGACTTTC
TRBV7-9	NA	TRBJ1-1	NA	CASRARGLSAEAFF	TGTGCCAGCAGGGCCAGGGGCCTAAGCGCTGAAGCTTTCTTT
TRBV10-3	TRBD1	TRBJ2-3	NA	CAISGMGTDADTQYF	TGTGCCATCAGTGGGATGGGGACAGATGCAGATACGCAGTATTTT
TRBV29-1	TRBD2	TRBJ2-5	NA	CSVAVGGSYLQTQYF	TGCAGCGTTGCGGTCGGCGGGAGCTACCTCCAGACCCAGTACTTC
TRBV5-5	NA	TRBJ2-2	few	CASSEGADTGELFF	TGTGCCAGCAGTGAGGGCGCTGACACCGGGGAGCTGTTTTTT
TRBV3-1	NA	TRBJ2-3	few	CASRGGYTDTQYF	TGTGCCAGCAGGGGCGGATACACAGATACGCAGTATTTT
TRBV5-1	TRBD2	TRBJ2-1	few	CASSVGTRERTEQFF	TGCGCCAGCAGCGTGGGGACTAGAGAACGTACTGAGCAGTTCTTC
TRBV4-1	TRBD1	TRBJ1-2	NA	CASSQEDRRSYGYTF	TGCGCCAGCAGCCAAGAGGACAGGAGAAGCTATGGCTACACCTTC
TRBV20-1	NA	TRBJ2-2	NA	CSARRPSNTGELFF	TGCAGTGCTAGAAGACCCTCGAACACCGGGGAGCTGTTTTTT
TRBV29-1	NA	TRBJ2-1	few	CSVGSNLNNEQFF	TGCAGCGTCGGCTCGAACCTTAACAATGAGCAGTTCTTC
TRBV13	TRBD2	TRBJ2-7	few	CASSLVGSGAVRNEQYF	TGTGCCAGCAGCTTAGTGGGTAGCGGGGCCGTTCGGAACGAGCAGTACTTC
TRBV7-9	NA	TRBJ2-5	few	CATPTHQETQYF	TGTGCCACCCCGACACACCAAGAGACCCAGTACTTC
TRBV2	TRBD1	TRBJ2-1	NA	CATRTGGSYNEQFF	TGTGCCACCAGGACAGGGGGCTCCTACAATGAGCAGTTCTTC
TRBV25-1	NA	TRBJ2-5	few	CASSDRVWGETQYF	TGTGCCAGCAGTGACCGAGTATGGGGAGAGACCCAGTACTTC
TRBV3-1	TRBD2	TRBJ2-5	NA	CASSQASLAGGKETQYF	TGTGCCAGCAGCCAAGCCTCCCTAGCGGGAGGGAAGGAGACCCAGTACTTC
TRBV12-3/TRBV12-4	NA	TRBJ1-1	few	CASSLVQGRNTEAFF	TGTGCCAGCAGTTTAGTGCAGGGTAGGAACACTGAAGCTTTCTTT
TRBV12-3/TRBV12-4	NA	TRBJ2-3	NA	CASSLEGGRYNTDTQYF	TGTGCCAGCAGTTTGGAAGGAGGGCGCTATAACACAGATACGCAGTATTTT
TRBV10-3	NA	TRBJ2-3	few	CAISVLLTSTDTQYF	TGTGCCATCAGTGTTCTGCTTACATCCACAGATACGCAGTATTTT
TRBV10-3	TRBD1	TRBJ2-5	NA	CAISLTGQGQETQYF	TGTGCCATCAGCCTCACGGGACAGGGCCAAGAGACCCAGTACTTC
TRBV5-1	TRBD2	TRBJ2-2	NA	CASSLTSGRANTGELFF	TGCGCCAGCAGCTTGACTAGCGGGAGGGCGAACACCGGGGAGCTGTTTTTT
TRBV6-6	NA	TRBJ2-3	NA	CASSFNEDTQYF	TGTGCCAGCAGTTTTAATGAAGATACGCAGTATTTT